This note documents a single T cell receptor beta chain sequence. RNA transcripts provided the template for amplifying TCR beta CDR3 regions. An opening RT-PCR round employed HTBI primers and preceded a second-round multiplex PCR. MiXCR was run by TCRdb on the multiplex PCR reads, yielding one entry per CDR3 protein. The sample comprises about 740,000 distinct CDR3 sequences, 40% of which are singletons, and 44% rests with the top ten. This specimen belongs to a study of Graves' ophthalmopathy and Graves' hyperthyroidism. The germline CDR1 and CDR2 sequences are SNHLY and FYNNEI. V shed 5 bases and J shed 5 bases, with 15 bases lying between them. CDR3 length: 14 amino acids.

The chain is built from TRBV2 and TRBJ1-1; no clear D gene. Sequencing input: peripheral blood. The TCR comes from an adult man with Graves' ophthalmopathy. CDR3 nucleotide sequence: TGTGCCAGCAGTTACAAAGGGAGTAAGACTGAAGCTTTCTTT. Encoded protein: CASSYKGSKTEAFF.